This TCR beta chain was captured in a study of blood T cell repertoires in COVID-19. Overall study: The origin of the acute and convalescent COVID-19 samples was the United States, Italy and Spain. Nucleic acid was either cDNA or gDNA, and it came from T cells, B-cell-depleted T cells, or PBMCs.

Methods used by the authors: Amplification from reference gene primers served as the basis for estimated nucleated cell counts. Profiled with immunoSEQ multiplex PCR; TCRdb holds only in-frame clones, not every one. V, J and clone size are those of that table, while D and trimming were read from the DNA. Of under 450,000 clones detected, around nine tenths appear once; the ten largest clones hold 7% to 7.5%. V gave up 0 bases and J gave up 6 bases; unmatched junction bases: 5. The CDR3 consists of 17 residues. From germline, CDR1 is LGHNA and CDR2 YNFKEQ. Seattle patients were enrolled during active infection and followed longitudinally.

Material for sequencing was peripheral blood. The chain combines TRBV4-2 with TRBJ2-1; 13 bases agree with TRBD2. The source is an older woman with COVID-19, enrolled during active disease. The CDR3 DNA reads as TGTGCCAGCAGCCAAGATCTTAGGACTAGCGGGGGCAATGAGCAGTTCTTC. Translated: CASSQDLRTSGGNEQFF.